This T cell receptor beta chain came from a study of HIV-infected patients and healthy controls. By sample share, this clonotype is medium-sized. Roughly three months, about 14 weeks, into antiretroviral therapy, follow-up blood was collected. The repertoire came from unfractionated whole blood and reflected all unsorted peripheral T cells. Trimming took 2 bases from V and 5 from J, leaving 15 bases between them. The germline CDR1 and CDR2 sequences are WSHSY and SAAADI. The CDR3 sequence is 15 residues long. Reverse transcription used roughly 450 ng RNA and constant-region primers for alpha and beta. Alpha and beta chain libraries were made separately by chain-specific third strand synthesis with multiplexing indices. MiXCR, applied by TCRdb to the 5' RACE reads, yields one record per CDR3 protein. The profile shows about 6,500 distinct CDR3 sequences, around 6.7% of them singletons.

The gene calls are TRBV10-2 and TRBJ1-1, with D tentatively TRBD1 (6 bases). Sequencing was performed on blood, taken during antiretroviral therapy. This receptor was taken from an adult with HIV infection. CDR3 in DNA: TGCGCCAGCAGTGAGCGGGGGGCCGGACGGACTGAAGCTTTCTTT. It translates to CASSERGAGRTEAFF.